Listed below are T cell receptor beta chains from one sample, sequenced in a study of blood T cell repertoires in COVID-19. The assay was immunoSEQ multiplex PCR, and TCRdb's table has in-frame clones only and misses some. In the table there are around 230,000 clones, 85% of which are singletons. The sequenced material came from peripheral blood. The receptors derive from a man aged 50-59 years with COVID-19, enrolled during active disease. The CDR3 runs from the conserved cysteine through the conserved F or W. The D gene is left open where the match is weak. Clone size appears in some rows only: once, few, many, or a class for an expanded clone.

J	size	V	D	CDR3	DNA
TRBJ1-2	-	TRBV4-3	TRBD1	CASSQETGQLRIYGYTF	TGCGCCAGCAGCCAAGAAACGGGACAGCTCCGGATCTATGGCTACACCTTC
TRBJ1-2	-	TRBV6-5	-	CASGRGLFGGYTF	TGTGCCAGCGGGAGGGGACTATTTGGGGGCTACACCTTC
TRBJ1-5	few	TRBV3-1/TRBV3-2	TRBD1	CASSQAGTVNQPQHF	TGTGCCAGCAGCCAAGCCGGGACAGTCAATCAGCCCCAGCATTTT
TRBJ2-2	-	TRBV15	TRBD2	CATTPTPGTSGGRTGELFF	TGTGCCACCACCCCAACCCCAGGGACTAGCGGGGGAAGGACCGGGGAGCTGTTTTTT
TRBJ2-1	-	TRBV10-1	-	CASSETDSTASYNEQFF	TGCGCCAGCAGTGAGACCGACTCCACCGCCTCCTACAATGAGCAGTTCTTC
TRBJ1-6	-	TRBV2	-	CASSGGDSPLHF	TGTGCCAGCAGCGGCGGGGATTCACCCCTCCACTTT
TRBJ1-2	-	TRBV6-1	-	CASSERPGRVHGYTF	TGTGCCAGCAGTGAAAGGCCGGGCAGGGTGCATGGCTACACCTTC
TRBJ2-7	-	TRBV19	-	CASSNTGEVSYEQYF	TGTGCCAGTAGTAATACAGGGGAGGTTTCCTACGAGCAGTACTTC
TRBJ2-4	-	TRBV11-2	-	CASSLVLSGRGIQYF	TGTGCCAGCAGCTTAGTTCTGTCAGGGCGAGGCATTCAGTACTTC
TRBJ1-1	-	TRBV7-9	TRBD1	CASSVTGGTTEAFF	TGTGCCAGCAGCGTTACAGGGGGGACCACTGAAGCTTTCTTT
TRBJ1-2	-	TRBV29-1	-	CSVEDQNEGGYTF	TGCAGCGTTGAAGATCAGAACGAGGGTGGCTACACCTTC
TRBJ1-5	-	TRBV10-3	TRBD1	CAISEFGQGNQPQHF	TGTGCCATCAGTGAATTTGGACAGGGCAATCAGCCCCAGCATTTT
TRBJ2-5	-	TRBV7-3	-	CASSFREGETQYF	TGTGCCAGCAGCTTCAGGGAAGGAGAGACCCAGTACTTC
TRBJ1-2	once	TRBV28	-	CASSWQEYYGYTF	TGTGCCAGCAGTTGGCAGGAATACTATGGCTACACCTTC
TRBJ2-5	-	TRBV19	TRBD2	CASSPSSGGTETQYF	TGTGCCAGTAGTCCTTCTAGCGGGGGGACTGAGACCCAGTACTTC
TRBJ1-4	-	TRBV10-3	-	CAISTTGVGEKLFF	TGTGCCATCAGTACCACAGGTGTGGGGGAAAAACTGTTTTTT
TRBJ2-7	-	TRBV4-2	TRBD2	CASSQEGGQAPYEQYF	TGTGCCAGCAGCCAAGAGGGAGGGCAGGCCCCCTACGAGCAGTACTTC
TRBJ2-5	-	TRBV28	TRBD1	CASSFIARDSQETQYF	TGTGCCAGCAGTTTTATCGCCCGGGACAGCCAAGAGACCCAGTACTTC
TRBJ2-2	-	TRBV29-1	TRBD1	CSVISRTGANTGELFF	TGCAGCGTTATTAGCAGGACAGGCGCGAACACCGGGGAGCTGTTTTTT
TRBJ2-7	-	TRBV5-4	TRBD2	CASSLGSGGAREQYF	TGTGCCAGCAGCTTGGGTAGCGGGGGGGCCCGCGAGCAGTACTTC
TRBJ2-7	-	TRBV4-3	TRBD2	CASSRGGGALREQYF	TGCGCCAGCAGCCGGGGCGGGGGGGCCCTCCGCGAGCAGTACTTC
TRBJ2-2	-	TRBV27	TRBD1	CASRTGVGNTGELFF	TGTGCCAGCAGGACAGGGGTTGGGAACACCGGGGAGCTGTTTTTT
TRBJ2-3	-	TRBV11-2	TRBD2	CASSSHPAGIADTQYF	TGTGCCAGCAGCTCCCACCCAGCGGGGATCGCAGATACGCAGTATTTT